A single TCR beta chain is shown here with its context. Here immunoSEQ multiplex PCR was the method, and the copy in TCRdb shows in-frame clones only, minus some. The data contain about 55,000 clones, about 90% of them singletons. The sample comes from a study of OX40 agonist ivuxolimab in advanced cancers. In germline, CDR1 is SEHNR, CDR2 FQNEAQ (reference sequence). Trimming pared 5 bases from V and 0 bases from J, leaving 16 bases between. CDR3 length: 17 amino acids. The clonotype originates from an adult with an advanced solid tumor such as melanoma, head and neck, liver or kidney cancer. The rearrangement links TRBV7-9 to TRBJ2-2; D remains ambiguous. The input for sequencing was CD4+ or CD8+ T cells sorted from blood, taken in a trial of the OX40 agonist ivuxolimab. The DNA of the CDR3 is TGTGCCAGCAGCCTCGACACGCGCCCGGCGAACACCGGGGAGCTGTTTTTT. It is translated as CASSLDTRPANTGELFF.